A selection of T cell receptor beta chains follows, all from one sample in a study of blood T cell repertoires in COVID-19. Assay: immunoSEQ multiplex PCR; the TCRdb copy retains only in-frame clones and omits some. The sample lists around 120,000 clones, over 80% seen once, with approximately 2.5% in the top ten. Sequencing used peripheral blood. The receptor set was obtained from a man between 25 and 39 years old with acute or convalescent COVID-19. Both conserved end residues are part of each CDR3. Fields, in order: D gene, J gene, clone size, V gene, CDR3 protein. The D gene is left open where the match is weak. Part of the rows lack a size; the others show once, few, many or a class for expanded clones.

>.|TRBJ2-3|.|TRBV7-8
CASSLERYTQYF
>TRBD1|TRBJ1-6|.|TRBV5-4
CASSLDRGNSPLHF
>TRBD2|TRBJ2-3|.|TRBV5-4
CASSFGTSGGAADTQYF
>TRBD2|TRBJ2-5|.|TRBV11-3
CASSISGTSGPRETQYF
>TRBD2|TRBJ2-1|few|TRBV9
CASSVGGASGAALPPYNEQFF
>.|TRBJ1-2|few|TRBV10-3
CAIGRESNYGYTF
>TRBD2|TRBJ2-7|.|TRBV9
CASSVGTSGEEQYF
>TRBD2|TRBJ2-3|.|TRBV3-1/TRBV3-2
CASSQTSGLSTDTQYF
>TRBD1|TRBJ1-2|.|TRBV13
CASSRGTGVDYGYTF
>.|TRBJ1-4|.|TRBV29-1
CSVSQGTNEKLFF
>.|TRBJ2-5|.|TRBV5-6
CASSSFQRIKETQYF
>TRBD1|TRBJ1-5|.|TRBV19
CASRPDRGRQPQHF
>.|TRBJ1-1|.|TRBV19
CASSPGSGYTEAFF
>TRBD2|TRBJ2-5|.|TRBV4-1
CASSLAGGPKTQYF
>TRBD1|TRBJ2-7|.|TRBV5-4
CASSYGQGYEQYF
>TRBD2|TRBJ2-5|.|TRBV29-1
CSVERGAGGPQETQYF
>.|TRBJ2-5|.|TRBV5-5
CASSPRLEQETQYF
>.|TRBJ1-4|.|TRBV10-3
CAIRSGQNEKLFF
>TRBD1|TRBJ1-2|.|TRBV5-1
CASSIGNRDSFYGYTF
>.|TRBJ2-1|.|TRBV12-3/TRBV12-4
CASSLIQYNEQFF
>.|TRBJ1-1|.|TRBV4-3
CASSQDIGEATEAFF
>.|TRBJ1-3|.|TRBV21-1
CASSIARGQQPTGNTIYF
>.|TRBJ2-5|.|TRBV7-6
CASSLDFGEAETQYF
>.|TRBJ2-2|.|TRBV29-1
CSVDMGAGGELFF
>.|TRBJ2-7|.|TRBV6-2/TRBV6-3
CASSTLGAVAYEQYF
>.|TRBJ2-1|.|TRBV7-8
CASSFREARQEEQFF
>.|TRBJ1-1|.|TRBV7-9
CASSLVLLGEAFF
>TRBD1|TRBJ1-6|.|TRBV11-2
CASSLDPGQINSPLHF
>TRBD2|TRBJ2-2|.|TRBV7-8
CASSLVAGGNTGELFF
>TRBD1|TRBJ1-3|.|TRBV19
CATVSGGSSSGNTIYF
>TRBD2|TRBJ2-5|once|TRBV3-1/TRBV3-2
CASSQDASGTQETQYF
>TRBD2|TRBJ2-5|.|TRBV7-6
CASSLAPPLAGIQETQYF
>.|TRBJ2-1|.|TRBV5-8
CASSPQYNEQFF
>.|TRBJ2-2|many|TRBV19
CASSFETNTGELFF
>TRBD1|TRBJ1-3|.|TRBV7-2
CASSNAGGSGNTIYF
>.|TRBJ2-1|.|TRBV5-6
CASSLVIRQGLHEQFF
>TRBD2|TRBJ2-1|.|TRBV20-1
CSASGLAGYNEQFF
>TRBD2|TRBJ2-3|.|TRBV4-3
CASRAGRADTQYF
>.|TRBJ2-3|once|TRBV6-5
CASSSPRGTDTQYF
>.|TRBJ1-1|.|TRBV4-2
CASSQAGEAEAFF
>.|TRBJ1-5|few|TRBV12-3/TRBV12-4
CASSFMGDQPQHF
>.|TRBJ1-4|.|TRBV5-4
CASSLEAGRNEKLFF
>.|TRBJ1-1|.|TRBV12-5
CASGLVGFGGHTEAFF
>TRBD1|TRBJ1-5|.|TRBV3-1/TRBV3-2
CASSQGTGGGNQPQHF
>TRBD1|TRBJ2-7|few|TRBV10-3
CAIGGTGSSYEQYF
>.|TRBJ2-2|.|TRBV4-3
CASSPDRGFTGELFF
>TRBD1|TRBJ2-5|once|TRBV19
CASRDRVKETQYF
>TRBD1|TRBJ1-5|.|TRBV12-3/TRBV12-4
CASRTGTGAVF
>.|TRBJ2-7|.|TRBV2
CASSVEGGLYEQYF
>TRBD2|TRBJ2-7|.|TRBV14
CASSHGGGTYEQYF
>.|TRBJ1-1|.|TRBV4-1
CASSQERQLNTEAFF
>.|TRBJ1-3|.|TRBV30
CAWSPSVVSGNTIYF
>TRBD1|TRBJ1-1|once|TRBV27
CASSSGTGNTEAFF
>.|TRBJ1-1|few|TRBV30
CAWTPLGAENTEAFF
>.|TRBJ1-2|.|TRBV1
CTTGGNTF
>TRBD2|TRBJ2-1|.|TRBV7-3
CASSRTGGLYNEQFF
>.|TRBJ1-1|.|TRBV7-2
CASSPRPWSTEAFF